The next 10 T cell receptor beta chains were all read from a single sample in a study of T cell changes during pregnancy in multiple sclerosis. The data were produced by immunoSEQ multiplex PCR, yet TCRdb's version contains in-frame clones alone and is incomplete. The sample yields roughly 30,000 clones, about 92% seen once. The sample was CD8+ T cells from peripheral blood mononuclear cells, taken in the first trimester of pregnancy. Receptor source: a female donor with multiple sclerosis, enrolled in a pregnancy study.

The CDR3 coding sequence is TGTGCCAGCAGTCACTATTCGGATACGCAGTATTTT. The encoded protein is CASSHYSDTQYF. The V gene is TRBV6-1, the J gene TRBJ2-3, with D hard to call. Trimming pared 5 bases from V and 6 bases from J, leaving 9 bases between. The V gene's germline CDR1 is MNHNS and CDR2 SASEGT. The CDR3 length is 12 residues.

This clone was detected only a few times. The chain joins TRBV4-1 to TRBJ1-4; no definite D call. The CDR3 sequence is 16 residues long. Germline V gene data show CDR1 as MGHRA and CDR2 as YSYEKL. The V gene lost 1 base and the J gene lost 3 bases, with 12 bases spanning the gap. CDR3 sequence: CASSQGESQANEKLFF. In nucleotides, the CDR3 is TGCGCCAGCAGCCAAGGAGAGAGCCAGGCTAATGAAAAACTGTTTTTT.

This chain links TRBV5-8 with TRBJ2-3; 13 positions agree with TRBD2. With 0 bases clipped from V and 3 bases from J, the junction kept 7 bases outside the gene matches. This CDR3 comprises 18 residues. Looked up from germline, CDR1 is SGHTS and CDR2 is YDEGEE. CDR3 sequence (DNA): TGTGCCAGCAGCTTGGGACTAGCGGGAGGAGGGCTGACAGATACGCAGTATTTT. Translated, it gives CASSLGLAGGGLTDTQYF.

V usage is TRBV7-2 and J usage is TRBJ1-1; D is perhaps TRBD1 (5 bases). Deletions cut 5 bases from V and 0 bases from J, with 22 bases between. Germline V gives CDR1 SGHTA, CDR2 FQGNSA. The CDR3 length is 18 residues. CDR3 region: CASSRTRQNSGLNTEAFF. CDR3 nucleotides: TGTGCCAGCAGCCGGACTAGACAGAACTCGGGTTTGAACACTGAAGCTTTCTTT.

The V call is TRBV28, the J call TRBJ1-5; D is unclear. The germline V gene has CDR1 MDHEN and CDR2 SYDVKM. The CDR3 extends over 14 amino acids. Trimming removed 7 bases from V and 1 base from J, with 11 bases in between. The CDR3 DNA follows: TGTGCCAGCATGAGGCTCTCGAGCAATCAGCCCCAGCATTTT. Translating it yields CASMRLSSNQPQHF.

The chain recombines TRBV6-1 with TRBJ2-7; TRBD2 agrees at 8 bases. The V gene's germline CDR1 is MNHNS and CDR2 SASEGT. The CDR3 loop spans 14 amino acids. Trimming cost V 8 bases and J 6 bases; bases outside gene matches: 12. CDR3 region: CASEAQGLESEQYF. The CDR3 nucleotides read TGTGCCAGCGAAGCCCAGGGACTAGAGTCCGAGCAGTACTTC.

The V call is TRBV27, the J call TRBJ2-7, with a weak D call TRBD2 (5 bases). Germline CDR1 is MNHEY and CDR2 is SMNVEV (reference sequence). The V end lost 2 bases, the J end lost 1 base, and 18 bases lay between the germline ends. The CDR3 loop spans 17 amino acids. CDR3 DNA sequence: TGTGCCAGCAGTTTAATAGGCGCCCGAGAGGGATCCTACGAGCAGTACTTC. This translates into CASSLIGAREGSYEQYF.

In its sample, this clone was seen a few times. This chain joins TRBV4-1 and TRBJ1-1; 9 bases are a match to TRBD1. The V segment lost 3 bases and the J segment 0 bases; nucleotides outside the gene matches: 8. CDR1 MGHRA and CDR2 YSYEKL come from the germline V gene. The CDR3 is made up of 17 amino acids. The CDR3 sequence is CASSQNTGGLMNTEAFF. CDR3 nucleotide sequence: TGCGCCAGCAGCCAGAATACAGGGGGCCTAATGAACACTGAAGCTTTCTTT.

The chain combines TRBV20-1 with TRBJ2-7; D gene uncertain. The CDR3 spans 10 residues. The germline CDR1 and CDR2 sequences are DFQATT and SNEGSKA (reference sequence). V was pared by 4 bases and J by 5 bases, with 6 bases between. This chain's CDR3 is CSAIGHEQYF. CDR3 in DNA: TGCAGTGCTATTGGGCACGAGCAGTACTTC.

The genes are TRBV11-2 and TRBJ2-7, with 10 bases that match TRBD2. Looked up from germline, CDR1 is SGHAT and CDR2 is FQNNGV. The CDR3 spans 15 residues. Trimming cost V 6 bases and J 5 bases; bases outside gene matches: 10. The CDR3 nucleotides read TGTGCCAGCAGGTCTACTAGCGGGATATTCCACGAGCAGTACTTC. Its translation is CASRSTSGIFHEQYF.